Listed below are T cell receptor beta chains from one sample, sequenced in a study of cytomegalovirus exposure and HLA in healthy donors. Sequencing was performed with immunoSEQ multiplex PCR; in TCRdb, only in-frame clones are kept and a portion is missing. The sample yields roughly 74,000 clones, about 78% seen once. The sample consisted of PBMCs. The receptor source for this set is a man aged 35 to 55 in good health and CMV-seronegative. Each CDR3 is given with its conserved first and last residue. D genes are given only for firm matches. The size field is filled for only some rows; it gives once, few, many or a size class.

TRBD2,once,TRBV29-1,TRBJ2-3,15,TGCAGCGTTGTGCCGGGACTAGCGGGAACAGATACGCAGTATTTT,CSVVPGLAGTDTQYF
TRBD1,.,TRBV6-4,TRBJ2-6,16,TGTGCCAGCAGTGACTCGACAGGGTTTGGGGCCAACGTCCTGACTTTC,CASSDSTGFGANVLTF
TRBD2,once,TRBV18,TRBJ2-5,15,TGTGCCAGCTCACCACCGGGGGGGTACCAAGAGACCCAGTACTTC,CASSPPGGYQETQYF
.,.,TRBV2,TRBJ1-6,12,TGTGCCAGCAGTGACGGTGTCTCACCCCTCCACTTT,CASSDGVSPLHF
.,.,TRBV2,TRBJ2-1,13,TGTGCCAGCAGGGAACAGGGTACCGGTGAGCAGTTCTTC,CASREQGTGEQFF
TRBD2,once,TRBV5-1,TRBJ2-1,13,TGCGCCAGCAGCACTAGCGGGCGGAATGAGCAGTTCTTC,CASSTSGRNEQFF
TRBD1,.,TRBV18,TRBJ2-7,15,TGTGCCAGCTCACCTCCGGGACAGGGGTCCTACGAGCAGTACTTC,CASSPPGQGSYEQYF
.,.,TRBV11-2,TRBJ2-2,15,TGTGCCAGCAGCACCCGACTAGAGGGGAGAGGGGAGCTGTTTTTT,CASSTRLEGRGELFF
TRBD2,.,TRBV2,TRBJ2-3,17,TGTGCCAGCAGTGGACTACTAGCGGGAGGGCCAGCAGATACGCAGTATTTT,CASSGLLAGGPADTQYF
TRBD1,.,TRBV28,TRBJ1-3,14,TGTGCCAGCAGGCAGGGGGCGGTCGGAAACACCATATATTTT,CASRQGAVGNTIYF
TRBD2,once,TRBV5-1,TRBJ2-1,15,TGCGCCAGCAGTGTGTCGAGCGGGGCCTACAATGAGCAGTTCTTC,CASSVSSGAYNEQFF
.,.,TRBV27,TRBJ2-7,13,TGTGCCAGCAGTTTACATACAGCCTACGAGCAGTACTTC,CASSLHTAYEQYF
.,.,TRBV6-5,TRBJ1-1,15,TGTGCCAGCAGTCTTCCCTCCTCAAGCGGGACTGAAGCTTTCTTT,CASSLPSSSGTEAFF
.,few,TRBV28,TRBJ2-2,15,TGTGCCAGCAGTTTTGATAGCCGGAGGACCGGGGAGCTGTTTTTT,CASSFDSRRTGELFF
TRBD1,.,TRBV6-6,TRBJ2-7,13,TGTGCCAGCACCAGACAGGGGTTGGACGAGCAGTACTTC,CASTRQGLDEQYF
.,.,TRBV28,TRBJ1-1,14,TGTGCCACCTACAGGAGTCGGATGAACACTGAAGCTTTCTTT,CATYRSRMNTEAFF
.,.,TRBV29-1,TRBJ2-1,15,TGCAGCGTTGATGGGCCGGGCGGGTCCTACAATGAGCAGTTCTTC,CSVDGPGGSYNEQFF
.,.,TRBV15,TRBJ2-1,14,TGTGCCACCAGCAGAGAACGGGAGCTGGATGAGCAGTTCTTC,CATSRERELDEQFF
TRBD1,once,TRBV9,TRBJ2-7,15,TGTGCCAGCAGCGTAGCGCCAGGGGGTTTGAACGAGCAGTACTTC,CASSVAPGGLNEQYF
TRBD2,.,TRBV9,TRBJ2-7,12,TGTGCCAGCAGGGAGCGGGACCACGAGCAGTACTTC,CASRERDHEQYF
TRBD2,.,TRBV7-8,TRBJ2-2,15,TGTGCCAGCACCAAGGCGGGGGAGACGGCCGGGGAGCTGTTTTTT,CASTKAGETAGELFF
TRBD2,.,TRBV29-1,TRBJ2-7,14,TGCAGCGTGGAGACTAGCGGGAGCGCATACGAGCAGTACTTC,CSVETSGSAYEQYF
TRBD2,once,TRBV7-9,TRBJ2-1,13,TGTGCCAGCAGCTTCGGGACTAGCAATGAGCAGTTCTTC,CASSFGTSNEQFF
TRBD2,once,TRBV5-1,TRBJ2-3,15,TGCGCCAGCACCCTTAGCGGGACTAGCACAGATACGCAGTATTTT,CASTLSGTSTDTQYF
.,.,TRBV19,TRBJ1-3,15,TGTGCCGGTAGTATTACCGGGAGCTCTGGAAACACCATATATTTT,CAGSITGSSGNTIYF
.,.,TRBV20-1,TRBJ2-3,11,TGCAGTGCATTCCTCGGGAGAACGCAGTATTTT,CSAFLGRTQYF
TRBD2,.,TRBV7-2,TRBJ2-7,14,TGTGCCAGCAGCTCGACTAGCGGAAACTACGAGCAGTACTTC,CASSSTSGNYEQYF
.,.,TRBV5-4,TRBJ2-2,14,TGTGCCAGCAGCCTGTCGGGGAGCGACGGGGAGCTGTTTTTT,CASSLSGSDGELFF
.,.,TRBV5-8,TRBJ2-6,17,TGTGCCAGCACCGCCTTGGGGGCGAGGTCTGGGGCCAACGTCCTGACTTTC,CASTALGARSGANVLTF
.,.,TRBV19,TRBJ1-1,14,TGTGCCAGTAGTCCTCCGATCGAGAAATTTAGAGCTTTCTTT,CASSPPIEKFRAFF
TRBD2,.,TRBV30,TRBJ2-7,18,TGTGCCTGGAGTGGCTCTCAGTTGGAGCGGGGGAGCTCCTACGAGCAGTACTTC,CAWSGSQLERGSSYEQYF
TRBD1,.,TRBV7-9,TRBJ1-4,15,TGTGCCAGCAGCTTAGCGGGACAGGGGGAGGAAAAACTGTTTTTT,CASSLAGQGEEKLFF
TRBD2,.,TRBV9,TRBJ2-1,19,TGTGCCAGCAGCGTAACCGGACTAGCGGGAGGAAGCTCCTACAATGAGCAGTTCTTC,CASSVTGLAGGSSYNEQFF
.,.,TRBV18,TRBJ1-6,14,TGTGCCAGCTCACCAGGCCAGGAATATTCACCCCTCCACTTT,CASSPGQEYSPLHF
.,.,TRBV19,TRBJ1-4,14,TGTGCCAGTAGTCCCGGGACTCGGAATGAAAAACTGTTTTTT,CASSPGTRNEKLFF
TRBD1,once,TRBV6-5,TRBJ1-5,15,TGTGCCAGCAGAAGGGACAGGGGACGACATCAGCCCCAGCATTTT,CASRRDRGRHQPQHF
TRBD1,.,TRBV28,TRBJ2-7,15,TGTGCCAGCAGTGCAGGGGGCGCAAGTTTTTACGAGCAGTACTTC,CASSAGGASFYEQYF
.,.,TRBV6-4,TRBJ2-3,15,TGTGCCAGCAGTGACTCAGCGGGTAGCACAGATACGCAGTATTTT,CASSDSAGSTDTQYF
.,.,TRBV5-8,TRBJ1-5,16,TGTGCCAGCATCCCCGGGGACTCCTCGGGCAATCAGCCCCAGCATTTT,CASIPGDSSGNQPQHF
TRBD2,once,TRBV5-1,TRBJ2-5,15,TGCGCCAGCAGCGGGGGACTAGCGGGAGGAGAGACCCAGTACTTC,CASSGGLAGGETQYF
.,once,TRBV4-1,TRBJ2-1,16,TGCGCCAGCAGCCAAGTTGGCAGGGGCAACTTCAATGAGCAGTTCTTC,CASSQVGRGNFNEQFF
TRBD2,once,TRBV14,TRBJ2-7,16,TGTGCCAGCAGCCCGACAGTAGGGTCGGGAGGGTACGAGCAGTACTTC,CASSPTVGSGGYEQYF